The 30 T cell receptor beta chains listed next were all sequenced from one sample in a study of blood T cell repertoires in COVID-19. The protocol was immunoSEQ multiplex PCR, while the TCRdb copy is restricted to in-frame clones and leaves out a portion. The sample consists of about 120,000 clones, roughly 77% of them appearing once. The specimen sequenced was peripheral blood. Every receptor here comes from a man aged 55-75 years with active or convalescent COVID-19.

The rearrangement links TRBV7-9 to TRBJ2-7, with D maybe TRBD2 (6 bases). This CDR3 region has 15 residues. CDR1 SEHNR and CDR2 FQNEAQ come from the germline V gene (reference sequence). V was pared by 7 bases and J by 4 bases, with 20 bases between. The DNA of the CDR3 is TGTGCCAGCACCCTAGGGCCCCAGGAGGGATACGAGCAGTACTTC. This gives the protein CASTLGPQEGYEQYF.

This clone was seen only a few times. The chain uses TRBV5-1 and TRBJ2-1, with D maybe TRBD2 (6 bases). The germline V gene encodes CDR1 SGHRS and CDR2 YFSETQ. This CDR3 has 15 amino acids. Trimming cost V 3 bases and J 1 base, with 11 bases left between them. The CDR3 DNA reads TGCGCCAGCAGCTCCAACGGGGGATCCTACAATGAGCAGTTCTTC. Translation gives CASSSNGGSYNEQFF.

This clone has just a few counts. The chain carries TRBV4-1 and TRBJ2-3, with D possibly TRBD2 on 6 matching bases. Trimming pared 0 bases from V and 4 bases from J, leaving 11 bases between. The CDR3 consists of 15 residues. In germline, CDR1 is MGHRA, CDR2 YSYEKL. This chain's CDR3 is CASSQDAGGADTQYF. The CDR3 DNA follows: TGCGCCAGCAGCCAAGATGCGGGCGGGGCAGATACGCAGTATTTT.

J is TRBJ2-5 and V is TRBV30; 7 bases map to TRBD1. Looked up from germline, CDR1 is GTSNPN and CDR2 is SVGIG (reference sequence). V lost 0 bases to trimming and J lost 4 bases; unmatched junction nucleotides: 5. The CDR3 consists of 14 residues. As DNA, the CDR3 is TGTGCCTGGAGTGTACAGGGGTTGAGAGAGACCCAGTACTTC. Translation gives CAWSVQGLRETQYF.

This clone was counted many times. The rearrangement uses TRBV5-1 and TRBJ2-1, with D possibly matching TRBD1 (6 bases). Germline CDR1 SGHRS, CDR2 YFSETQ. Trimming shortened V by 1 base and J by 5 bases, and 10 bases separated the two germline ends. The length of the CDR3 is 14 residues. CDR3 DNA: TGCGCCAGCAGCTTGTCAGGGGATGACAATGAGCAGTTCTTC. This encodes CASSLSGDDNEQFF. The full variable domain, with the rest looked up from reference TRBV5-1 and TRBJ2-1, is KAGVTQTPRYLIKTRGQQVTLSCSPISGHRSVSWYQQTPGQGLQFLFEYFSETQRNKGNFPGRFSGRQFSNSRSEMNVSTLELGDSALYLCASSLSGDDNEQFFGPGTRLTVL.

The chain is built from TRBV29-1 and TRBJ1-1, with 7 bases identical to TRBD1. CDR1 is SQVTM and CDR2 is ANQGSEA in the germline V gene. The CDR3 totals 14 residues. J was trimmed by 4 bases and V by 4 bases; bases with no gene match: 9. CDR3 sequence (DNA): TGCAGCGTTGCGCCTCGGACAGGCTCCACTGAAGCTTTCTTT. This gives the protein CSVAPRTGSTEAFF.

Here the CDR3 reads CASSPRGQYQPQHF. CDR3 nucleotides: TGTGCCAGCAGTCCCCGCGGACAGTATCAGCCCCAGCATTTT. V is TRBV27 and J is TRBJ1-5; D perhaps matches TRBD1 (6 bases). Trimming cost V 5 bases and J 5 bases, with 13 bases left between them. The CDR3 runs to 14 residues. CDR1 and CDR2 (germline): MNHEY, SMNVEV (reference sequence).

V usage is TRBV6-6 and J usage is TRBJ1-4, with 7 positions matching TRBD1. V was clipped by 5 bases and J by 8 bases; unmatched bases: 11. Looked up from germline, CDR1 is MNHNY and CDR2 is SVGAGI (reference sequence). This CDR3 region has 15 residues. In DNA, the CDR3 is TGTGCCAGCAGTCCACGAGACAGGGCGGGGGAAAAACTGTTTTTT. Translating it yields CASSPRDRAGEKLFF.

V gene TRBV5-1 combines with J gene TRBJ1-1; D call uncertain. From germline, CDR1 is SGHRS and CDR2 YFSETQ. The CDR3 runs 14 residues. With 6 bases removed from V and 1 base from J, the gap between germline ends came to 13 bases. As DNA, the CDR3 is TGCGCCAGCACCCCCGGTTCGAGGAACACTGAAGCTTTCTTT. Amino acids: CASTPGSRNTEAFF.

This clone was seen a single time. The CDR3 reads CASSLDRTGGYEQYF. CDR3 in DNA: TGTGCCAGCAGCTTAGACCGGACAGGGGGCTACGAGCAGTACTTC. This chain connects TRBV7-9 to TRBJ2-7, with 10 bases that match TRBD1. This CDR3 contains 15 residues. Germline CDR1 and CDR2: SEHNR and FQNEAQ (reference sequence). Trimming took 1 base from V and 3 from J; bases not matched to a gene: 3.

V usage is TRBV5-5 and J usage is TRBJ2-3; 7 bases fit TRBD2. The CDR3 extends over 16 amino acids. The germline V gene has CDR1 SGHKS and CDR2 YYEKEE (reference sequence). V shed 0 bases and J 1 base; nucleotides not matched to a gene: 5. The CDR3 DNA reads TGTGCCAGCAGCTTGGATAGCGGGTTTGGCACAGATACGCAGTATTTT. This encodes CASSLDSGFGTDTQYF.

The chain couples TRBV24-1 to TRBJ1-5; 10 bases align to TRBD1. This CDR3 region has 17 residues. The V gene end was trimmed by 3 bases and the J gene end by 6 bases; junction bases not matched to a gene: 10. Looked up from germline, CDR1 is KGHDR and CDR2 is SFDVKD. This CDR3 is CATSDPRQGARGQPQHF. CDR3 DNA sequence: TGTGCCACCAGTGATCCAAGACAGGGGGCGCGGGGTCAGCCCCAGCATTTT.

The chain links TRBV7-6 to TRBJ2-2; 9 positions match TRBD2. The CDR3 is made up of 19 amino acids. Germline CDR1 is SGHVS and CDR2 is FNYEAQ. J lost 1 base, V lost 4 bases, and 13 bases had no gene match. The CDR3 nucleotides read TGTGCCAGCAGCTCCAACGTTATTAGCGGGAGTGGGAACACCGGGGAGCTGTTTTTT. Amino acid sequence: CASSSNVISGSGNTGELFF.

The chain uses TRBV11-1 and TRBJ2-5, with a weak D call TRBD1 (6 bases). Germline values: CDR1 SGHAT, CDR2 FQDESV (reference sequence). The CDR3 has 12 amino acids. Between the trimmed V and J ends, which lost 5 bases and 4 bases, there was a span of 8 bases. CDR3: CASSPDRETQYF. CDR3 coding DNA: TGTGCCAGCAGCCCGGACAGAGAGACCCAGTACTTC.

V gene TRBV28 combines with J gene TRBJ2-7, with 8 nucleotides matching TRBD1. Germline CDR1 is MDHEN and CDR2 is SYDVKM. The CDR3 has 14 amino acids. V dropped 8 bases and J dropped 2; count of bases not matched to a gene: 8. The CDR3 nucleotides are TGTGCCAGCCGGCTCTCAGGGGGCCCCTACGAGCAGTACTTC. Its protein product is CASRLSGGPYEQYF.

The gene calls are TRBV5-4 and TRBJ2-3, with 10 bases aligning to TRBD1. Germline lookup yields CDR1 SGHNT and CDR2 YYREEE (reference sequence). This CDR3 spans 15 amino acids. With 3 bases clipped from V and 8 bases from J, the junction kept 9 bases outside the gene matches. The DNA for the CDR3 is TGTGCCAGCAGCTACACGACAGGGGGCCGGGGTACGCAGTATTTT. Translation: CASSYTTGGRGTQYF.

This clone was recorded a few times. This chain joins TRBV4-1 and TRBJ2-7; D not resolved. CDR1 is MGHRA and CDR2 is YSYEKL in the germline V gene. Trimming stripped 3 bases from V and 6 bases from J, with 12 bases between. CDR3 length: 13 amino acids. CDR3 coding DNA: TGCGCCAGCAGCCAGGGCTCCTTCACCGAGCAGTACTTC. Its protein is CASSQGSFTEQYF.

The chain has TRBV7-9 and TRBJ1-4, with 8 bases identical to TRBD1. V trimming: 4 bases; J trimming: 6 bases; junction bases outside the gene matches: 7. From germline, CDR1 is SEHNR and CDR2 FQNEAQ (reference sequence). The CDR3 totals 15 residues. The CDR3 DNA reads TGTGCCAGCAGCTCTCCCAGGGGGCGAGATGAAAAACTGTTTTTT. Protein sequence: CASSSPRGRDEKLFF.

This chain uses TRBV2 with TRBJ1-1, with TRBD1 as a possible D gene (6 bases). Trimming removed 5 bases from V and 2 bases from J, with 12 bases in between. This CDR3 spans 14 amino acids. Per the germline V gene, CDR1 is SNHLY and CDR2 is FYNNEI. CDR3: CASSRRTDNTEAFF. The DNA of the CDR3 is TGTGCCAGCAGTAGACGGACAGACAACACTGAAGCTTTCTTT.

The J gene is TRBJ2-3, the V gene TRBV7-9; 8 nucleotides line up with TRBD2. V trimming: 5 bases; J trimming: 1 base; junction bases outside the gene matches: 8. The germline V gene has CDR1 SEHNR and CDR2 FQNEAQ (reference sequence). This CDR3 has 16 amino acids. CDR3 region: CASSLGREFGTDTQYF. CDR3 in DNA: TGTGCCAGCAGCCTCGGGAGGGAGTTTGGCACAGATACGCAGTATTTT.

The gene calls are TRBV27 and TRBJ2-5; D perhaps matches TRBD1 (6 bases). Germline CDR1 MNHEY, CDR2 SMNVEV (reference sequence). The CDR3 consists of 12 residues. Trimming cost V 8 bases and J 6 bases, with 13 bases left between them. This chain's CDR3 is CASGERGKTQYF. Written as DNA, the CDR3 is TGTGCCAGCGGGGAAAGGGGGAAGACCCAGTACTTC.

This chain uses TRBV5-4 with TRBJ1-3; D unclear. V was clipped by 2 bases and J by 4 bases, with 10 bases between them. CDR1 is SGHNT, CDR2 YYREEE, per germline (reference sequence). The CDR3 has 14 amino acids. CDR3 sequence reads: CASSFRGIGNTIYF. CDR3 nucleotide sequence: TGTGCCAGCAGCTTTCGGGGAATCGGAAACACCATATATTTT.

V and J are TRBV15 and TRBJ2-3; TRBD2 aligns across 9 bases. Unmatched junction bases numbered 11, after V lost 4 bases and J lost 6 bases. Per the germline V gene, CDR1 is LNHNV and CDR2 is YYDKDF (reference sequence). There are 16 residues in the CDR3. The chain's CDR3 is CATSKRAGGRADTQYF. As DNA, the CDR3 is TGTGCCACCAGCAAACGTGCGGGAGGGAGAGCGGATACGCAGTATTTT.

The rearrangement links TRBV10-3 to TRBJ2-3; D not resolved. CDR1 is ENHRY and CDR2 is SYGVKD in the germline V gene. There are 11 residues in the CDR3. V gave up 10 bases and J gave up 4 bases, with 9 bases separating them. The CDR3 protein is CATTLADTQYF. The CDR3 DNA reads TGTGCCACCACCTTAGCAGATACGCAGTATTTT.

The chain has TRBV2 and TRBJ2-7, with 11 bases that match TRBD1. V lost 2 bases to trimming and J lost 6 bases; unmatched junction nucleotides: 3. The germline V gene encodes CDR1 SNHLY and CDR2 FYNNEI. This CDR3 is built from 14 residues. For the CDR3, the DNA is TGTGCCAGCAGTGAATATGGGACAGGGGGCGAGCAGTACTTC. This sequence encodes CASSEYGTGGEQYF. Drawing the rest from reference TRBV2 and TRBJ2-7, the complete variable domain is EPEVTQTPSHQVTQMGQEVILRCVPISNHLYFYWYRQILGQKVEFLVSFYNNEISEKSEIFDDQFSVERPDGSNFTLKIRSTKLEDSAMYFCASSEYGTGGEQYFGPGTRLTVT.

This chain connects TRBV7-3 to TRBJ2-1; 9 bases are shared with TRBD1. Germline lookup yields CDR1 SGHTA and CDR2 FQGTGA. The CDR3 is made up of 22 amino acids. With V trimmed by 4 bases and J by 1 base, 23 bases remained unmatched. The CDR3, as DNA: TGTGCCAGCAGCTCTTTTGGAGGGGGTAGCCGGGACAGGGAAAGGTCCTACAATGAGCAGTTCTTC. This gives the protein CASSSFGGGSRDRERSYNEQFF.

Ten or more counts support this clone. The chain links TRBV27 to TRBJ2-2; 8 bases fit TRBD1. CDR1 is MNHEY and CDR2 is SMNVEV in the germline V gene (reference sequence). This CDR3 has 14 residues. V dropped 5 bases and J dropped 5; count of bases not matched to a gene: 4. CDR3 loop: CASSPQGGTGELFF. The CDR3 coding sequence is TGTGCCAGCAGTCCACAGGGGGGAACCGGGGAGCTGTTTTTT.

The rearrangement uses TRBV5-5 and TRBJ2-1; D is perhaps TRBD2 (6 bases). This CDR3 has 15 residues. Trimming took off 7 bases at V and 3 bases at J, with 17 bases between the two ends. Germline CDR1 is SGHKS and CDR2 is YYEKEE (reference sequence). DNA of the CDR3: TGTGCCAGCGGGGAGCCGGGAGACGACTACAATGAGCAGTTCTTC. This encodes CASGEPGDDYNEQFF.

The genes are TRBV7-2 and TRBJ2-7, with 7 bases aligning to TRBD2. Germline V gene sequence: CDR1 SGHTA, CDR2 FQGNSA. This CDR3 is built from 16 residues. V lost 0 bases, J lost 4 bases, and 9 bases stayed unmatched. In nucleotides, the CDR3 is TGTGCCAGCAGCTTAGCAGGCAGCGGGACCATATACGAGCAGTACTTC. Its translation is CASSLAGSGTIYEQYF.

The rearrangement joins TRBV19 to TRBJ2-5; 7 bases are a match to TRBD2. The V segment lost 5 bases and the J segment 5 bases; nucleotides outside the gene matches: 11. The CDR3 length is 15 residues. CDR1 LNHDA and CDR2 SQIVND come from the germline V gene (reference sequence). DNA of the CDR3: TGTGCCAGTAGTCAACTTACGGCGGGAGATGAGACCCAGTACTTC. Translating it yields CASSQLTAGDETQYF.